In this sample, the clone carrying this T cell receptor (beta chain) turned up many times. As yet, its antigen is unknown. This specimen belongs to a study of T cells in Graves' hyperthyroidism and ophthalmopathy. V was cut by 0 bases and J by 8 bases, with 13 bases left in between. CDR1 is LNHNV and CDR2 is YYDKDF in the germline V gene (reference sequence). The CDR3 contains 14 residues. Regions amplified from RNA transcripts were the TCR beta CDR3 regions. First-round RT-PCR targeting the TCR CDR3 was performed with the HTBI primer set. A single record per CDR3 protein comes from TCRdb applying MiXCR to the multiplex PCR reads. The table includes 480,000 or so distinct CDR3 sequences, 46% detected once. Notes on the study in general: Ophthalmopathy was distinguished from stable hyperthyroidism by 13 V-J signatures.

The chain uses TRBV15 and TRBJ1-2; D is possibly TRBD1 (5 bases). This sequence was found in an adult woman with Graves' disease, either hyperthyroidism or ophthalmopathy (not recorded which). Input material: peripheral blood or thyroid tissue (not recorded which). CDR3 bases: TGTGCCACCAGCAGAGATGAGAGGGGTGAAGGCTACACCTTC. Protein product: CATSRDERGEGYTF. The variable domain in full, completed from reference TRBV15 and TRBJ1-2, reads DAMVIQNPRYQVTQFGKPVTLSCSQTLNHNVMYWYQQKSSQAPKLLFHYYDKDFNNEADTPDNFQSRRPNTSFCFLDIRSPGLGDTAMYLCATSRDERGEGYTFGSGTRLTVV.